Listed below are T cell receptor beta chains from one sample, sequenced in a study of control samples from healthy donors and cancer patients. Sequenced by immunoSEQ multiplex PCR; TCRdb stores in-frame clones only, minus some. The sample records 40,000 to 45,000 clones, more than 65% being singletons. Sequencing was performed on formalin-fixed, paraffin-embedded tissue. These receptors were taken from a male donor with melanoma. Both conserved end residues are part of each CDR3. The D gene is left open where the match is weak. Expanded clones get a size class; other rows say once, few or many, or leave the size out.

NA,TRBJ2-3,NA,TRBV21-1,CASSKSDTQYF,TGTGCCAGCAGCAAATCGGATACGCAGTATTTT
NA,TRBJ2-3,TRBD2,TRBV10-2,CASSESLGGAGGPGAQYF,TGCGCCAGCAGTGAGTCCCTTGGTGGAGCGGGAGGGCCGGGGGCGCAGTATTTT
NA,TRBJ1-1,NA,TRBV18,CASNPTNRASNTEAFF,TGTGCCAGTAACCCAACAAACAGGGCCTCGAACACTGAAGCTTTCTTT
many,TRBJ2-1,NA,TRBV15,CATSSLHEQFF,TGTGCCACCAGCAGTTTGCATGAGCAGTTCTTC
once,TRBJ2-7,TRBD2,TRBV5-6,CASSLRGLARNEQYF,TGTGCCAGCAGCTTGAGGGGACTAGCGAGGAACGAGCAGTACTTC
few,TRBJ2-5,NA,TRBV7-2,CASSLMPGKETQYF,TGTGCCAGCAGCTTAATGCCAGGGAAAGAGACCCAGTACTTC
NA,TRBJ2-3,NA,TRBV5-4,CASSSRDTDTQYF,TGTGCCAGCAGCTCCCGGGACACAGATACGCAGTATTTT
NA,TRBJ2-6,NA,TRBV6-1,CASSESWGAGANVLTF,TGTGCCAGCAGTGAATCCTGGGGAGCAGGGGCCAACGTCCTGACTTTC
NA,TRBJ2-5,NA,TRBV24-1,CATSPGVYMETQYF,TGTGCCACCAGTCCCGGGGTCTATATGGAGACCCAGTACTTC
NA,TRBJ2-7,TRBD2,TRBV4-2,CASSQERGLAGPPTYEQYF,TGTGCCAGCAGCCAAGAAAGGGGACTAGCGGGCCCCCCGACCTACGAGCAGTACTTC
NA,TRBJ1-5,NA,TRBV7-2,CASSLVSRPQHF,TGTGCCAGCAGCTTAGTATCCCGGCCCCAGCATTTT
NA,TRBJ2-3,TRBD1,TRBV5-1,CASKGQDTDTQYF,TGCGCCAGCAAAGGACAGGACACAGATACGCAGTATTTT
NA,TRBJ2-7,NA,TRBV7-2,CASSPSVGGYEQYF,TGTGCCAGCAGCCCATCCGTGGGGGGCTACGAGCAGTACTTC
NA,TRBJ2-4,TRBD1,TRBV2,CASRNTGGTAKNIQYF,TGTGCCAGCAGAAATACAGGGGGCACGGCCAAAAACATTCAGTACTTC
NA,TRBJ2-7,NA,TRBV6-5,CASSSEYRTATEQYF,TGTGCCAGCAGTTCCGAGTACCGGACAGCCACCGAGCAGTACTTC
once,TRBJ2-1,TRBD1,TRBV24-1,CATSGDRGTLYNEQFF,TGTGCCACCAGTGGAGACAGGGGAACGTTATACAATGAGCAGTTCTTC
once,TRBJ2-7,TRBD1,TRBV29-1,CSVDQGVAYEQYF,TGCAGCGTTGACCAGGGGGTTGCGTATGAGCAGTACTTC
NA,TRBJ2-1,TRBD2,TRBV7-9,CASSSPTSGIYNEQFF,TGTGCCAGCAGCTCACCGACTAGCGGGATTTACAATGAGCAGTTCTTC
NA,TRBJ2-1,NA,TRBV13,CASSSLLRSNEQFF,TGTGCCAGCAGTTCACTTCTCCGGAGTAATGAGCAGTTCTTC
NA,TRBJ2-7,TRBD1,TRBV7-9,CASSWTGENAEQYF,TGTGCCAGCAGCTGGACAGGGGAAAACGCCGAGCAGTACTTC
NA,TRBJ2-7,NA,TRBV9,CASSVGASYEQYF,TGTGCCAGCAGCGTTGGAGCTTCCTACGAGCAGTACTTC
NA,TRBJ2-7,NA,TRBV24-1,CATRNGRIFYEQYF,TGTGCCACCCGGAACGGCCGGATTTTCTACGAGCAGTACTTC